A single sample gave rise to the 11 T cell receptor beta chains below, sequenced in a study of cytomegalovirus exposure and HLA in healthy donors. Primers: 60 Vbeta forward and 13 Jbeta reverse. TCRdb's table, derived via immunoSEQ multiplex PCR, lists solely in-frame clones and lacks some. The sample's table shows about 41,000 clones. The sequenced sample consisted of PBMCs. The receptors derive from a man aged 30-40 years in good health and CMV-seronegative.

This chain uses TRBV29-1 with TRBJ2-1; maybe TRBD1 (5 bases). The CDR3 has 15 residues. CDR1 SQVTM and CDR2 ANQGSEA come from the germline V gene. The V end lost 2 bases, the J end lost 7 bases, and 18 bases lay between the germline ends. The CDR3 nucleotides are TGCAGCGTTGAACCCGCGTTGGGGCTCCCTAATGAGCAGTTCTTC. Amino acid sequence: CSVEPALGLPNEQFF.

V is TRBV5-1 and J is TRBJ1-3; D remains unclear. Trimming took off 1 base at V and 1 base at J, with 9 bases between the two ends. The CDR3 extends over 15 amino acids. Germline CDR1 reads SGHRS; CDR2 reads YFSETQ. The CDR3 sequence is CASSLSPGSGNTIYF. As DNA, the CDR3 is TGCGCCAGCAGCTTGTCTCCGGGGTCTGGAAACACCATATATTTT. The full variable domain, completed using reference TRBV5-1 and TRBJ1-3, is KAGVTQTPRYLIKTRGQQVTLSCSPISGHRSVSWYQQTPGQGLQFLFEYFSETQRNKGNFPGRFSGRQFSNSRSEMNVSTLELGDSALYLCASSLSPGSGNTIYFGEGSWLTVV.

This chain connects TRBV28 to TRBJ2-4, with a possible D match to TRBD1 (5 bases). Germline V gene sequence: CDR1 MDHEN, CDR2 SYDVKM. Trimming stripped 6 bases from V and 3 bases from J, with 12 bases between. The CDR3 loop spans 14 amino acids. CDR3 DNA: TGTGCCAGCAGCTCAGGGCCGGGCAAAAACATTCAGTACTTC. Protein sequence: CASSSGPGKNIQYF.

With respect to this clone: The junction departs from germline at one end; a sequencing error may be responsible. V usage is TRBV18 and J usage is TRBJ2-2, with 7 bases identical to TRBD1. Germline V gene sequence: CDR1 KGHSH, CDR2 LQKENI. This CDR3 has 16 residues. As DNA, the CDR3 is TGTGCCAGCGCACCACTTGTCCAGGGGGAGACCGGGGAGCTGTTTTTT. Its translation: CASAPLVQGETGELFF. The full variable domain, its missing parts supplied by reference TRBV18 and TRBJ2-2, is NAGVMQNPRHLVRRRGQEARLRCSPMKGHSHVYWYRQLPEEGLKFMVYLQKENIIDESGMPKERFSAEFPKEGPSILRIQQVVRGDSAAYFCASAPLVQGETGELFFGEGSRLTVL.

The chain combines TRBV5-6 with TRBJ1-4; D not resolved. Trimming shortened V by 4 bases and J by 5 bases, and 18 bases separated the two germline ends. The CDR3 is 16 residues long. CDR1 SGHDT and CDR2 YYEEEE come from the germline V gene. The DNA for the CDR3 is TGTGCCAGCAGCCCACGGGCGGGTTATCAGAATGAAAAACTGTTTTTT. It codes for CASSPRAGYQNEKLFF.

The chain uses TRBV6-5 and TRBJ2-2, with D perhaps matching TRBD1 (6 bases). Germline CDR1 and CDR2: MNHEY and SVGAGI. Trimming stripped 6 bases from V and 3 bases from J, with 14 bases between. This CDR3 has 15 residues. CDR3 amino acids: CASSPRGTDTGELFF. In nucleotides, the CDR3 is TGTGCCAGCAGCCCAAGGGGGACGGACACCGGGGAGCTGTTTTTT.

The chain employs TRBV7-2 and TRBJ2-3; 11 bases map to TRBD1. CDR3 length: 16 residues. Trimming took 3 bases from V and 3 from J; bases not matched to a gene: 5. Germline assignment: CDR1 SGHTA and CDR2 FQGNSA. CDR3 residues: CASSFWTGGITDTQYF. DNA for the CDR3: TGTGCCAGCAGCTTCTGGACAGGGGGCATTACAGATACGCAGTATTTT.

The J gene is TRBJ2-3, the V gene TRBV7-9; 7 positions match TRBD2. This CDR3 has 17 amino acids. J was trimmed by 1 base and V by 2 bases; bases with no gene match: 9. Germline assignment: CDR1 SEHNR and CDR2 FQNEAQ (reference sequence). The CDR3 loop reads CASSLRSGGGRTDTQYF. CDR3 bases: TGTGCCAGCAGCTTAAGGTCCGGCGGGGGTCGCACAGATACGCAGTATTTT.

The V and J genes are TRBV27 and TRBJ1-1; D not resolved. Germline CDR1 MNHEY, CDR2 SMNVEV (reference sequence). The CDR3 runs to 13 residues. V was trimmed by 4 bases and J by 11 bases, leaving 17 bases between them. The CDR3 region has the DNA TGTGCCAGCAGTTCCTCGACTCTATCCGCGGCTTTCTTT. Protein product: CASSSSTLSAAFF.

The chain recombines TRBV18 with TRBJ1-2, with 8 bases that match TRBD1. The CDR3 runs to 15 residues. Trimming at V came to 6 bases and at J to 0 bases, leaving 6 bases not matched to a gene. Germline V CDR1 and CDR2: KGHSH, LQKENI. In DNA, the CDR3 is TGTGCCAGCTCCCCTGGACAGGGCACTAACTATGGCTACACCTTC. This encodes CASSPGQGTNYGYTF.

CDR3 region: CASSPLGNLVLSEAFF. The CDR3 bases are TGTGCCAGCAGTCCCCTGGGCAATTTGGTCTTGTCTGAAGCTTTCTTT. J is TRBJ1-1 and V is TRBV27; D is undetermined. The CDR3 runs to 16 residues. V dropped 5 bases and J dropped 6 bases, with 22 bases sitting between them. Germline CDR1 and CDR2: MNHEY and SMNVEV (reference sequence).